These 11 T cell receptor beta chains came from one sample sequenced in a study of graft-versus-host responses after intestinal transplantation. Lymphocytes (intraepithelial and lamina propria) were released by processing the graft tissue. Method: immunoSEQ multiplex PCR; TCRdb's copy keeps in-frame clones and lacks some. The table records around 30,000 clones, approximately 80% of them present only once. Specimen: ileum tissue, collected 98 days after intestinal transplantation. These receptors all come from a human patient who received an intestinal transplant, so some T cells may come from the graft donor.

This clone showed up just once. This chain joins TRBV11-2 and TRBJ1-1; D is unclear. This CDR3 is built from 12 residues. The germline V gene has CDR1 SGHAT and CDR2 FQNNGV. Trimming pared 9 bases from V and 3 bases from J, leaving 11 bases between. Written as DNA, the CDR3 is TGTGCCAGTACCTCGGAAGACACTGAAGCTTTCTTT. As protein: CASTSEDTEAFF. Looking up the rest from reference TRBV11-2 and TRBJ1-1 gives the full variable domain: EAGVAQSPRYKIIEKRQSVAFWCNPISGHATLYWYQQILGQGPKLLIQFQNNGVVDDSQLPKDRFSAERLKGVDSTLKIQPAKLEDSAVYLCASTSEDTEAFFGQGTRLTVV.

The chain is built from TRBV18 and TRBJ1-6; D possibly corresponds to TRBD1 (6 bases). The length of the CDR3 is 16 residues. In germline, CDR1 is KGHSH, CDR2 LQKENI. Trimming stripped 3 bases from V and 7 bases from J, with 16 bases between. For the CDR3, the DNA is TGTGCCAGCTCACCGGGAGGGGGTTTTGAAAATTCACCCCTCCACTTT. This gives the protein CASSPGGGFENSPLHF.

The gene calls are TRBV19 and TRBJ1-2; tentatively, D is TRBD1 (5 bases). The CDR3 is made up of 15 amino acids. Trimming took off 5 bases at V and 1 base at J, with 14 bases between the two ends. Germline CDR1 is LNHDA and CDR2 is SQIVND (reference sequence). CDR3: CASSDTSTVNYGYTF. DNA for the CDR3: TGTGCCAGTAGTGACACCTCGACAGTTAACTATGGCTACACCTTC. Full variable domain (rest looked up from reference TRBV19 and TRBJ1-2): DGGITQSPKYLFRKEGQNVTLSCEQNLNHDAMYWYRQDPGQGLRLIYYSQIVNDFQKGDIAEGYSVSREKKESFPLTVTSAQKNPTAFYLCASSDTSTVNYGYTFGSGTRLTVV.

This chain uses TRBV29-1 with TRBJ2-7; D possibly matches TRBD1 or TRBD2 (6 bases each). V was trimmed by 5 bases and J by 2 bases, leaving 16 bases between them. This CDR3 has 14 residues. Per germline, CDR1 SQVTM and CDR2 ANQGSEA. The CDR3 sequence: CSVSQGTPAYEQYF. CDR3 coding DNA: TGCAGCGTTTCCCAGGGGACTCCCGCCTACGAGCAGTACTTC.

The chain joins TRBV6-1 to TRBJ1-1; D is ambiguous. The V end lost 2 bases, the J end lost 7 bases, and 8 bases lay between the germline ends. Germline loops: CDR1 MNHNS, CDR2 SASEGT. This CDR3 has 12 residues. CDR3 residues: CASSEYSIEAFF. The CDR3 DNA follows: TGTGCCAGCAGTGAATACAGCATTGAAGCTTTCTTT.

There are a few counts of this clone. The chain recombines TRBV5-1 with TRBJ2-1; no definite D call. The V end lost 0 bases, the J end lost 4 bases, and 14 bases lay between the germline ends. This CDR3 is built from 16 residues. Germline values: CDR1 SGHRS, CDR2 YFSETQ. The CDR3 DNA sequence: TGCGCCAGCAGCTTGGTGGTGGCAGGAGCTTACAATGAGCAGTTCTTC. Its translation is CASSLVVAGAYNEQFF.

The chain recombines TRBV4-1 with TRBJ2-2; 8 bases map to TRBD1. V lost 7 bases, J lost 2 bases, and 9 bases stayed unmatched. Germline loops: CDR1 MGHRA, CDR2 YSYEKL. CDR3 length: 16 amino acids. In DNA form, the CDR3 reads TGCGCCAGCACCTCTCTCGGGACAGGAAACACCGGGGAGCTGTTTTTT. This gives the protein CASTSLGTGNTGELFF.

For this clone: Different DNA sequences within this sample yield the same CDR3. This CDR3 is CASSLGTGELFF. In DNA, the CDR3 is TGTGCCAGCAGCCTTGGGACCGGGGAGCTGTTTTTT. This chain connects TRBV7-6 to TRBJ2-2; D gene ambiguous. Germline CDR1 and CDR2: SGHVS and FNYEAQ. The ends were cut back, 5 bases at V and 5 bases at J, with 6 bases in the middle. This CDR3 is built from 12 residues. The whole variable domain, filled in from reference TRBV7-6 and TRBJ2-2, reads GAGVSQSPRYKVTKRGQDVALRCDPISGHVSLYWYRQALGQGPEFLTYFNYEAQQDKSGLPNDRFSAERPEGSISTLTIQRTEQRDSAMYRCASSLGTGELFFGEGSRLTVL.

This chain connects TRBV6-6 to TRBJ2-5, with D maybe TRBD2 (5 bases). CDR3 length: 16 residues. Trimming pared 6 bases from V and 1 base from J, leaving 18 bases between. CDR1 and CDR2 from the germline V gene are MNHNY and SVGAGI (reference sequence). The chain's CDR3 is CASRIGRRRVQETQYF. In nucleotides, the CDR3 is TGTGCCAGCAGGATTGGACGGAGGCGGGTCCAAGAGACCCAGTACTTC.

The chain carries TRBV2 and TRBJ2-3; no clear D. This CDR3 has 17 residues. From germline, CDR1 is SNHLY and CDR2 FYNNEI. V was cut by 7 bases and J by 0 bases, with 20 bases left in between. CDR3 in DNA: TGTGCCAGCAATTGGGTCGATGGGAAACCCAGCACAGATACGCAGTATTTT. It specifies CASNWVDGKPSTDTQYF.

As DNA, the CDR3 is TGTGCCAGCAGCGATGAGGTGGGAGAGACCCAGTACTTC. This encodes CASSDEVGETQYF. This chain joins TRBV9 and TRBJ2-5; D is unresolved. This CDR3 has 13 amino acids. In germline, CDR1 is SGDLS, CDR2 YYNGEE. The germline V and J ends were trimmed by 3 bases and 4 bases, with 10 bases remaining between them. The full variable domain, in which reference TRBV9 and TRBJ2-5 provide the parts outside the CDR3, is DSGVTQTPKHLITATGQRVTLRCSPRSGDLSVYWYQQSLDQGLQFLIQYYNGEERAKGNILERFSAQQFPDLHSELNLSSLELGDSALYFCASSDEVGETQYFGPGTRLLVL.